The present TCR beta chain was sequenced within a study of identical twins. Findings of the study overall: Invariant populations such as MAIT and iNKT cells could partly muddle zero-insertion analyses.

One entry per CDR3 protein results from TCRdb running MiXCR on the 5' RACE reads. The repertoire consists of more than 400,000 distinct CDR3 sequences, with approximately 14% occurring once and the leading ten covering roughly 0.46%. Notes on this clonotype: Its antigen remains unidentified.

CDR3 length: 14 residues. Trimming shortened V by 4 bases and J by 10 bases, and 16 bases separated the two germline ends. This sample also appeared in a second study, on yellow fever vaccine responses in identical twins.

The V and J genes are TRBV12-3 or TRBV12-4 and TRBJ1-4, with a tentative D call TRBD1 (5 bases). The source is a woman aged 18 to 35 in good health. The sequencing sample was made of CD4+ T cells sorted from blood. CDR3 coding DNA: TGTGCCAGCAGTTGGGGCTCCCGAATGGTAAAACTGTTTTTT. Protein: CASSWGSRMVKLFF.